The next 11 T cell receptor beta chains were all read from a single sample in a study of Ad26.COV2.S vaccination and SARS-CoV-2 variants. Generated by immunoSEQ multiplex PCR, the TCRdb table keeps only in-frame clones and is missing some. The sample has about 350,000 clones, 92% seen once. This specimen was peripheral blood, taken after recovery from COVID-19. These receptors originate from a human donor who had recovered from COVID-19.

J is TRBJ1-5 and V is TRBV6-5; possible D gene TRBD1, 5 bases. Germline lookup yields CDR1 MNHEY and CDR2 SVGAGI. This CDR3 is built from 15 residues. V lost 6 bases and J 3 bases, leaving 15 bases between the germline ends. CDR3 nucleotide sequence: TGTGCCAGCAGGATCACAGGAGACAACAATCAGCCCCAGCATTTT. It yields the protein CASRITGDNNQPQHF.

The chain uses TRBV12-3 or TRBV12-4 and TRBJ2-1; D remains ambiguous. This CDR3 has 12 residues. Trimming removed 1 base at V and 8 bases at J, with 6 bases between. The DNA of the CDR3 is TGTGCCAGCAGTTTAGGAGTGGATGAGCAGTTCTTC. This gives the protein CASSLGVDEQFF.

The V call is TRBV14, the J call TRBJ2-3; no clear D gene. V was clipped by 0 bases and J by 1 base, with 20 bases between them. This CDR3 region has 19 residues. The germline V gene encodes CDR1 SGHDN and CDR2 FVKESK. CDR3 nucleotides: TGTGCCAGCAGCCAAGATCACATAGTTTTGGGCCGGGGCACAGATACGCAGTATTTT. Its translation is CASSQDHIVLGRGTDTQYF.

V and J are TRBV27 and TRBJ1-2; no firm D call. Trimming stripped 4 bases from V and 0 bases from J, with 9 bases between. Germline V lookup: CDR1 MNHEY, CDR2 SMNVEV (reference sequence). The CDR3 is 14 amino acids. The CDR3 DNA follows: TGTGCCAGCAGTTCTAGGGTTCCTAACTATGGCTACACCTTC. This gives the protein CASSSRVPNYGYTF.

Only one count was recorded for this clone. This chain connects TRBV5-5 to TRBJ2-7; D is possibly TRBD1 or TRBD2 (5 bases each). V was pared by 0 bases and J by 0 bases, with 16 bases between. The CDR3 runs 17 residues. Germline V gene lookup returns CDR1 SGHKS and CDR2 YYEKEE (reference sequence). The CDR3 protein is CASSLAARGAASYEQYF. CDR3 sequence (DNA): TGTGCCAGCAGCTTGGCGGCGAGAGGGGCAGCCTCCTACGAGCAGTACTTC.

The chain recombines TRBV5-1 with TRBJ2-5; a possible D gene is TRBD2 (5 bases). CDR3 length equals 15 residues. Trimming stripped 1 base from V and 2 bases from J, with 12 bases between. CDR1 SGHRS and CDR2 YFSETQ come from the germline V gene. The CDR3 DNA is TGCGCCAGCAGCTTGAGTGGTCGGGGTCAAGAGACCCAGTACTTC. The encoded protein is CASSLSGRGQETQYF.

For this clone: At one end the junction does not follow the germline gene, possibly because of a read error. The chain couples TRBV7-9 to TRBJ2-5; TRBD1 is a possible D gene (6 bases). The germline V gene has CDR1 SEHNR and CDR2 FQNEAQ (reference sequence). CDR3 length: 15 residues. The CDR3 sequence is CASSLAQGAWETQYF. CDR3 nucleotides: TGTGCCAGCAGCCTAGCACAGGGTGCATGGGAGACCCAGTACTTC.

This chain's CDR3 is CASRDTGALSYEQYF. The DNA for the CDR3 is TGCGCCAGCAGGGACACAGGGGCCCTTTCCTACGAGCAGTACTTC. This chain uses TRBV5-1 with TRBJ2-7; 7 positions agree with TRBD1. Trimming removed 5 bases from V and 1 base from J; junction bases left unmatched: 9. Germline V gene lookup returns CDR1 SGHRS and CDR2 YFSETQ. The CDR3 covers 15 residues. Drawing the rest from reference TRBV5-1 and TRBJ2-7, the complete variable domain is KAGVTQTPRYLIKTRGQQVTLSCSPISGHRSVSWYQQTPGQGLQFLFEYFSETQRNKGNFPGRFSGRQFSNSRSEMNVSTLELGDSALYLCASRDTGALSYEQYFGPGTRLTVT.

V gene TRBV9 combines with J gene TRBJ1-2; 8 positions match TRBD1. The CDR3 consists of 15 residues. Trimming took 3 bases from V and 3 from J; bases not matched to a gene: 7. The germline V gene has CDR1 SGDLS and CDR2 YYNGEE. The CDR3 nucleotides read TGTGCCAGCAGCGGGCGAAGGACAGGGTACTATGGCTACACCTTC. This gives the protein CASSGRRTGYYGYTF.

As DNA, the CDR3 is TGTGCCAGCAGTACCAACTCAGGGGGCAATCAGCCCCAGCATTTT. Translation gives CASSTNSGGNQPQHF. This chain connects TRBV6-5 to TRBJ1-5; maybe TRBD1 (6 bases). Germline lookup yields CDR1 MNHEY and CDR2 SVGAGI. This CDR3 has 15 amino acids. Deletions cut 5 bases from V and 2 bases from J, with 13 bases between.

Only one count was recorded for this clone. This chain links TRBV13 with TRBJ2-7; TRBD1 matches at 7 bases. This CDR3 is built from 14 residues. Germline loops: CDR1 PRHDT, CDR2 FYEKMQ (reference sequence). Trimming removed 5 bases from V and 2 bases from J; junction bases left unmatched: 6. The CDR3 region has the DNA TGTGCCAGCAGCCTAACCGGACAGGCCTACGAGCAGTACTTC. Translating it yields CASSLTGQAYEQYF.